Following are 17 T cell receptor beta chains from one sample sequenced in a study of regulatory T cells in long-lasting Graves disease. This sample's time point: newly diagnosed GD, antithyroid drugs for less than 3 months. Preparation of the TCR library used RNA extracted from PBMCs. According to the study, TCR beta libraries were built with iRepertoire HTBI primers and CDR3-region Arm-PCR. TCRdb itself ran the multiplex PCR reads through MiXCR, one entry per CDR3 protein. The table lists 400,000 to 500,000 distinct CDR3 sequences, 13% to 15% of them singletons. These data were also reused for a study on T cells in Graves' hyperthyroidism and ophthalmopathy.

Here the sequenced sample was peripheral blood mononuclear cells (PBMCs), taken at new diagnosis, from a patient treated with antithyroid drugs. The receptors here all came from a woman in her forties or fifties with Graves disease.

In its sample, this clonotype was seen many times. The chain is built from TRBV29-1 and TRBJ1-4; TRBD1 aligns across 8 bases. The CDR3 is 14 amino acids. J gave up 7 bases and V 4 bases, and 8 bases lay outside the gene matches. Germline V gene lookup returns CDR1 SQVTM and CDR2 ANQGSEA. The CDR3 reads CSVVPQGAVEKLFF. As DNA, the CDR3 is TGCAGCGTTGTCCCCCAGGGGGCAGTTGAAAAACTGTTTTTT.

CDR3 DNA: TGTGCCAGCGGACGTGTCGGTACTGAAGCTTTCTTT. Its protein is CASGRVGTEAFF. The chain recombines TRBV5-5 with TRBJ1-1; D is undetermined. V lost 7 bases and J lost 5, with 12 bases in between. From germline, CDR1 is SGHKS and CDR2 YYEKEE (reference sequence). The CDR3 length is 12 residues.

The DNA of the CDR3 is TGTGCCAGCAGCGCTACCGGGACTAGCGGGATTTACGAGCAGTACTTC. This translates into CASSATGTSGIYEQYF. The chain employs TRBV9 and TRBJ2-7; 13 bases align to TRBD2. This CDR3 has 16 residues. Germline V CDR1 and CDR2: SGDLS, YYNGEE. V lost 3 bases, J lost 4 bases, and 7 bases stayed unmatched.

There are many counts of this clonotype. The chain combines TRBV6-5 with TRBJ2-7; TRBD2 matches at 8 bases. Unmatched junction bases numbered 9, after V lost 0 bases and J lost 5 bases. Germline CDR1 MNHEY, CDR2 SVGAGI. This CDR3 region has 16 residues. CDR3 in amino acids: CASSYSTLRGGDEQYF. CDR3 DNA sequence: TGTGCCAGCAGTTACTCGACCCTCCGGGGGGGAGACGAGCAGTACTTC.

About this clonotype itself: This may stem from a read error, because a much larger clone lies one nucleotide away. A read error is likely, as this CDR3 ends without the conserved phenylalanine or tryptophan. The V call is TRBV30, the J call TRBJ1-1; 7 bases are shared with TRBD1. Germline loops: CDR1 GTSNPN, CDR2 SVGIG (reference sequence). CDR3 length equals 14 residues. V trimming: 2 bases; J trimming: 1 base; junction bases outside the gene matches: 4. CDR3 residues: CAWSPRDRNTEAFL. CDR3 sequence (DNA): TGTGCCTGGAGTCCACGGGACAGGAACACTGAAGCTTTCCTT.

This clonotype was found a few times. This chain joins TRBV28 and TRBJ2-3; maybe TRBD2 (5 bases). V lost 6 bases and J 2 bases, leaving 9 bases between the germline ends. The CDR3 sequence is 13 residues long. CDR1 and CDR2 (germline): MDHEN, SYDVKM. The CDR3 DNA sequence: TGTGCCAGCAGCTTGACTAACACAGATACGCAGTATTTT. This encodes CASSLTNTDTQYF.

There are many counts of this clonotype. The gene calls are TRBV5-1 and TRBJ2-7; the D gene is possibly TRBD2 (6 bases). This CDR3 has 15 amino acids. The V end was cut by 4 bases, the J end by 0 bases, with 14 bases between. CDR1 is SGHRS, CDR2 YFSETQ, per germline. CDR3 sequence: CASSPGDSLSYEQYF. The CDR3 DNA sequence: TGCGCCAGCAGCCCGGGAGACAGCCTCTCCTACGAGCAGTACTTC.

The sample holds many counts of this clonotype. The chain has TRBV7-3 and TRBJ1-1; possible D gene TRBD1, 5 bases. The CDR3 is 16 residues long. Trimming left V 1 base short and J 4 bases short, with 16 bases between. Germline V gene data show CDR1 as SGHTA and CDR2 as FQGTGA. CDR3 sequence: CASSLNPQGGSTEAFF. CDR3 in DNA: TGTGCCAGCAGCTTAAACCCCCAGGGCGGGAGCACTGAAGCTTTCTTT.

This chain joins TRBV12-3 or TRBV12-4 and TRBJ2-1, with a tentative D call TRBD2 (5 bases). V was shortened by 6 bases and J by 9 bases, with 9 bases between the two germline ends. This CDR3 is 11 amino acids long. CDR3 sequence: CASRTGSEQFF. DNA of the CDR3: TGTGCCAGCAGGACGGGGAGTGAGCAGTTCTTC.

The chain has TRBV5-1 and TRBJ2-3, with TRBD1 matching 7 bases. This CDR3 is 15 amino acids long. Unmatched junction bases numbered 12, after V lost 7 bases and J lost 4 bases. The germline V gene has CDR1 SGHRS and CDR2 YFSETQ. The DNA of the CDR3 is TGCGCCAGCGGACTCGCGACAGGGTCGGCAGATACGCAGTATTTT. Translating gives CASGLATGSADTQYF.

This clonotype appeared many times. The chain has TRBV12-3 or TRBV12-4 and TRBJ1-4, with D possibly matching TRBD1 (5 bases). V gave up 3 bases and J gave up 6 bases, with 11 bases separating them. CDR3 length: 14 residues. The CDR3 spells CASSFSGTDEKLFF. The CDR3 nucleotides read TGTGCCAGCAGTTTCAGCGGGACCGATGAAAAACTGTTTTTT.

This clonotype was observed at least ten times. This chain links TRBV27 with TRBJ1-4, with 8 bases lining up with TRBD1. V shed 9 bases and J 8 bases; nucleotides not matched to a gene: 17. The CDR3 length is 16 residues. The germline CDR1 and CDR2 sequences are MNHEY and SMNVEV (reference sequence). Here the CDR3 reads CARIGQGPAGSEKLFF. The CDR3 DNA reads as TGTGCCAGAATAGGACAGGGTCCAGCTGGGAGCGAAAAACTGTTTTTT.

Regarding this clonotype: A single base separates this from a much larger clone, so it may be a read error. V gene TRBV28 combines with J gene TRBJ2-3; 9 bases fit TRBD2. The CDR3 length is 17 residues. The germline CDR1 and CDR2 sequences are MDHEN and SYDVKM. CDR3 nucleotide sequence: TGTGCCGGCAGTTTCGGTCTAGCGGGATTGGGTACAGATACGCAGTATTTT. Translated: CAGSFGLAGLGTDTQYF.

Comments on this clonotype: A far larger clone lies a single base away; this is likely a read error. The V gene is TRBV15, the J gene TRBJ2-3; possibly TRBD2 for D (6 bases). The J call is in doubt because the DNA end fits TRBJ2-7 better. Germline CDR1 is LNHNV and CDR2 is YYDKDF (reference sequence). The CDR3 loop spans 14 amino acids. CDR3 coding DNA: TGTGCCACCGGTGGGCGGGAAACGTACAATGAGCAGTACTTC. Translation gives CATGGRETYNEQYF.

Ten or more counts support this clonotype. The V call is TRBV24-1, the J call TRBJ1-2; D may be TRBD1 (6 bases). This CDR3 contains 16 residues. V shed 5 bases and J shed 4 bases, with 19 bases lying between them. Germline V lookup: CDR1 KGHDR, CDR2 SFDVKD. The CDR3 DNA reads TGTGCCACCAGTGGATCCACGGGGGGCTTCGGCTATGGCTACACCTTC. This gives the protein CATSGSTGGFGYGYTF.

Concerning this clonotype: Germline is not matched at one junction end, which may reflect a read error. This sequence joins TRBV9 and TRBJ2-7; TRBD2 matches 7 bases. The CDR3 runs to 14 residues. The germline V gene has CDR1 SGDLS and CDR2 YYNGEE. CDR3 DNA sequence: TGTGCCAGCAGCGTAGCGGGAGGCCCCTACGAGCAGCACTTC. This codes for CASSVAGGPYEQHF.

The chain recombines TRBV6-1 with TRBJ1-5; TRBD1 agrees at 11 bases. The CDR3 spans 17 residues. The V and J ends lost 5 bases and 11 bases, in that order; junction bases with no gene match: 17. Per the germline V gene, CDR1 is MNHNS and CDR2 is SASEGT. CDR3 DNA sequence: TGTGCCAGCAGTAAGCAATCCGGGACAGGGGGAAAAGTGTCCCAGCATTTT. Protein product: CASSKQSGTGGKVSQHF.